The 21 T cell receptor beta chains reported below all come from one sample, sequenced in a study of cytomegalovirus exposure and HLA in healthy donors. PCR primers comprised 60 Vbeta and 13 Jbeta primers. Clones were read by immunoSEQ multiplex PCR, and TCRdb kept only the in-frame ones, dropping some. The sample shows approximately 100,000 clones, roughly 82% of them seen only once. The sample was PBMCs. All receptors come from a woman aged 18-29 years in good health and CMV-seronegative.

This clone has just one count. This sequence joins TRBV6-1 and TRBJ1-5; D gene ambiguous. Germline V CDR1 and CDR2: MNHNS, SASEGT. V was shortened by 0 bases and J by 3 bases, with 12 bases between the two germline ends. This CDR3 contains 16 residues. This chain's CDR3 is CASSEAARRNNQPQHF. The DNA for the CDR3 is TGTGCCAGCAGTGAAGCGGCCCGGAGGAACAATCAGCCCCAGCATTTT.

The chain joins TRBV9 to TRBJ2-7; 8 nucleotides line up with TRBD1. The J segment lost 4 bases and the V segment lost 0 bases, leaving 6 bases of the junction unmatched. The CDR3 consists of 15 residues. The germline V gene encodes CDR1 SGDLS and CDR2 YYNGEE. The CDR3 bases are TGTGCCAGCAGCGTAGGGCAGGGGGCGGTATACGAGCAGTACTTC. This gives the protein CASSVGQGAVYEQYF.

V gene TRBV7-9 combines with J gene TRBJ1-4; the D is unclear. CDR3 length: 14 amino acids. Between the trimmed V and J ends, which lost 3 bases and 4 bases, there was a span of 9 bases. The germline gives CDR1 SEHNR, CDR2 FQNEAQ (reference sequence). The CDR3 bases are TGTGCCAGCAGCTTTGGGCAGTATAATGAAAAACTGTTTTTT. It codes for CASSFGQYNEKLFF. Full variable domain (remainder filled in from reference TRBV7-9 and TRBJ1-4): DTGVSQNPRHKITKRGQNVTFRCDPISEHNRLYWYRQTLGQGPEFLTYFQNEAQLEKSRLLSDRFSAERPKGSFSTLEIQRTEQGDSAMYLCASSFGQYNEKLFFGSGTQLSVL.

The rearrangement uses TRBV25-1 and TRBJ2-7; D is possibly TRBD1 (6 bases). From germline, CDR1 is MGHDK and CDR2 SYGVNS. V was shortened by 3 bases and J by 6 bases, with 9 bases between the two germline ends. The CDR3 runs 12 residues. CDR3 sequence (DNA): TGTGCCAGCAGTGAGCTGACAGGCGAGCAGTACTTC. This sequence encodes CASSELTGEQYF.

The chain employs TRBV7-2 and TRBJ2-3, with 16 nucleotides matching TRBD2. V shed 4 bases, J shed 4 bases, and the junction held 8 bases outside the gene matches. The CDR3 sequence is 18 residues long. The germline V gene has CDR1 SGHTA and CDR2 FQGNSA. The CDR3 DNA is TGTGCCAGCAGCTCCCCGGGACTAGCGGGGGGGGGCCCAGATACGCAGTATTTT. Amino acids: CASSSPGLAGGGPDTQYF.

The CDR3 loop reads CASSSAGTGRSYEQYF. The DNA of the CDR3 is TGTGCCAGCAGTTCGGCCGGGACAGGGCGCTCCTACGAGCAGTACTTC. This chain uses TRBV27 with TRBJ2-7; 9 bases match TRBD1. Germline CDR1 MNHEY, CDR2 SMNVEV (reference sequence). The CDR3 covers 16 residues. V shed 4 bases, J shed 0 bases, and the junction held 7 bases outside the gene matches.

The CDR3 spells CASSSPLRGRDYGYTF. CDR3 DNA sequence: TGTGCCAGCAGTTCTCCTCTACGGGGGAGAGACTATGGCTACACCTTC. This rearrangement joins TRBV7-9 to TRBJ1-2; D is possibly TRBD1 (5 bases). V gave up 6 bases and J gave up 3 bases, with 20 bases separating them. CDR1 and CDR2 (germline): SEHNR, FQNEAQ (reference sequence). The CDR3 runs to 16 residues.

The chain has TRBV7-3 and TRBJ2-5; D is perhaps TRBD2 (6 bases). Trimming pared 5 bases from V and 1 base from J, leaving 11 bases between. The CDR3 sequence is 14 residues long. CDR1 is SGHTA and CDR2 is FQGTGA in the germline V gene. CDR3 bases: TGTGCCAGCAGCCCTGGGGGGTTCCAAGAGACCCAGTACTTC. Translated: CASSPGGFQETQYF.

The chain links TRBV6-1 to TRBJ1-6, with 9 nucleotides matching TRBD1. The V gene end was trimmed by 5 bases and the J gene end by 5 bases; junction bases not matched to a gene: 1. This CDR3 is 14 amino acids long. In germline, CDR1 is MNHNS, CDR2 SASEGT. Here the CDR3 DNA reads TGTGCCAGCAGTAGGACAGGGGATAATTCACCCCTCCACTTT. Encoded protein: CASSRTGDNSPLHF.

The chain is built from TRBV6-1 and TRBJ1-3; 7 nucleotides line up with TRBD1. In germline, CDR1 is MNHNS, CDR2 SASEGT. The junction had 6 bases not matched to a gene; V was cut back by 0 bases and J by 4 bases. This CDR3 comprises 16 residues. CDR3 loop: CASSEALTGKGNTIYF. In DNA form, the CDR3 reads TGTGCCAGCAGTGAAGCGCTGACAGGGAAAGGAAACACCATATATTTT.

This clone has more than one count but fewer than ten. The genes are TRBV6-6 and TRBJ2-1, with 9 bases that match TRBD1. Germline CDR1 and CDR2: MNHNY and SVGAGI (reference sequence). The CDR3 sequence is 15 residues long. V lost 11 bases and J lost 5; bases outside the gene matches: 13. The CDR3 is CAQGNRDRADNEQFF. The CDR3 bases are TGTGCCCAGGGTAACCGGGACAGGGCGGACAATGAGCAGTTCTTC.

This clone was detected only once. The same CDR3 arises from other DNA sequences in this sample as well. The chain combines TRBV18 with TRBJ2-1; the D gene is possibly TRBD1 (6 bases). V lost 4 bases to trimming and J lost 9 bases, with 7 bases between them. The CDR3 runs to 11 residues. The germline V gene has CDR1 KGHSH and CDR2 LQKENI. The CDR3 sequence is CASSQGGEQFF. CDR3 DNA: TGTGCCAGCTCACAAGGGGGTGAGCAGTTCTTC.

This clone was seen more than once but under ten times. The chain uses TRBV6-5 and TRBJ1-1; 8 bases map to TRBD1. V shed 8 bases, J shed 5 bases, and the junction held 7 bases outside the gene matches. The germline V gene has CDR1 MNHEY and CDR2 SVGAGI. This CDR3 has 13 residues. This CDR3 is CASCGQGGTEAFF. The CDR3 DNA is TGTGCCAGCTGCGGACAGGGCGGGACTGAAGCTTTCTTT.

The V and J genes are TRBV6-6 and TRBJ2-1, with D tentatively TRBD2 (6 bases). V lost 3 bases to trimming and J lost 3 bases, with 9 bases between them. CDR1 and CDR2 from the germline V gene are MNHNY and SVGAGI (reference sequence). The CDR3 runs 14 residues. The CDR3 DNA follows: TGTGCCAGCAGTTATCGGGGGAACTACAATGAGCAGTTCTTC. Amino acids: CASSYRGNYNEQFF.

V and J are TRBV21-1 and TRBJ2-2; the D segment call TRBD2 is taken from the table without a DNA check. TRBV21-1 is designated a pseudogene. This CDR3 comprises 16 residues. The CDR3 loop reads CASSKGRSRNTGELFF. The CDR3 DNA reads TGTGCCAGCAGCAAAGGGAGGAGTCGGAACACCGGGGAGCTGTTTTTT.

This clone showed up just once. CDR3 region: CASSPQGGGRQETQYF. The CDR3 DNA reads TGTGCCAGCTCACCACAAGGGGGGGGCCGCCAAGAGACCCAGTACTTC. This sequence joins TRBV18 and TRBJ2-5, with D tentatively TRBD2 (7 bases). The germline V gene encodes CDR1 KGHSH and CDR2 LQKENI. Trimming pared 1 base from V and 1 base from J, leaving 13 bases between. This CDR3 has 16 residues.

This clone was seen just once. The chain combines TRBV9 with TRBJ2-3, with D perhaps TRBD2 (5 bases). The CDR3 has 16 amino acids. Germline CDR1 and CDR2: SGDLS and YYNGEE. With 0 bases removed from V and 0 bases from J, the gap between germline ends came to 11 bases. DNA of the CDR3: TGTGCCAGCAGCGTAGCTACAAGCGGTAGCACAGATACGCAGTATTTT. The encoded protein is CASSVATSGSTDTQYF.

The V and J genes are TRBV7-3 and TRBJ2-3, with D unclear. The germline V gene has CDR1 SGHTA and CDR2 FQGTGA. The CDR3 is made up of 15 amino acids. V was pared by 1 base and J by 4 bases, with 12 bases between. For the CDR3, the DNA is TGTGCCAGCAGCTTAAACCCCGCGCTAGCAGATACGCAGTATTTT. Translating gives CASSLNPALADTQYF.

There are a few counts of this clone. The CDR3 DNA sequence: TGTGCCAGCAGCCCGACAAACGCGAACACCGGGGAGCTGTTTTTT. As protein: CASSPTNANTGELFF. The chain employs TRBV5-4 and TRBJ2-2; no clear D gene. Germline V CDR1 and CDR2: SGHNT, YYREEE (reference sequence). The CDR3 contains 15 residues. Trimming stripped 4 bases from V and 0 bases from J, with 10 bases between.

Remarks on this clone: Germline is not matched at one junction end, which may reflect a read error. This rearrangement joins TRBV6-5 to TRBJ2-4; 10 nucleotides line up with TRBD1. The CDR3 is made up of 15 amino acids. CDR1 is MNHEY, CDR2 SVGAGI, per germline. The CDR3 reads CASRRGQGSGCWGLF. The CDR3 DNA reads TGTGCCAGCAGGAGGGGACAGGGGTCCGGCTGTTGGGGATTGTTC.

The V call is TRBV6-1, the J call TRBJ1-6; TRBD1 is a possible D gene (6 bases). The germline V gene has CDR1 MNHNS and CDR2 SASEGT. Deletions cut 10 bases from V and 7 bases from J, with 14 bases between. This CDR3 is 13 amino acids long. For the CDR3, the DNA is TGTGCCACCGAAACAGGGTGGAATTCACCCCTCCACTTT. It codes for CATETGWNSPLHF.